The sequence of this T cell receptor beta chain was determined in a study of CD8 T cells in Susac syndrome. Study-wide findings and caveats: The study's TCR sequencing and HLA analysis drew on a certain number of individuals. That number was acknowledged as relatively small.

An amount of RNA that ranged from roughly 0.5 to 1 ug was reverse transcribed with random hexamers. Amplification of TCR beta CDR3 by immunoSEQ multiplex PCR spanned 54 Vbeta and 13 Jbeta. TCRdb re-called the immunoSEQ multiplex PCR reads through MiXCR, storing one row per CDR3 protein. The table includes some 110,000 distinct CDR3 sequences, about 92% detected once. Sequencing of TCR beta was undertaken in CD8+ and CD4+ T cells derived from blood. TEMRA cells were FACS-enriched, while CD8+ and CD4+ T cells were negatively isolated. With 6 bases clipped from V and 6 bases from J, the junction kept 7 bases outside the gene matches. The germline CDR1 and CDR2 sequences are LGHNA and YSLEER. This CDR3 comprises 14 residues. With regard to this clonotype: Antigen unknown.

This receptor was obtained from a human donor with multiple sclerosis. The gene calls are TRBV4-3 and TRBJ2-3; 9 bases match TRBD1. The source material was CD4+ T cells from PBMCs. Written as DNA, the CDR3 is TGCGCCAGCAGTCCCGGGACAGGGATCGATACGCAGTATTTT. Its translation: CASSPGTGIDTQYF.